This TCR beta chain stems from a study of CD8 T cells in ankylosing spondylitis. Study-level results: A TCR beta motif made of fewer than ten highly homologous variants seemed typical of ankylosing spondylitis blood. Several of the motif variants were reported before in synovial fluid and blood from reactive arthritis. Disease-linked clones were CD8+ and relatively rare in peripheral blood.

Construction of TCR beta libraries was performed using quantitative 5'-RACE with molecular barcodes. TCRdb itself ran the 5' RACE reads through MiXCR, one entry per CDR3 protein. Of about 160,000 distinct CDR3 sequences detected, just over 9.5% appear once; the ten largest clones hold approximately 16%. Only a few counts were recorded for this clonotype. As yet, its antigen is unknown. The origin of this receptor is a female donor with ankylosing spondylitis or in good health (not recorded which). Sequencing input: blood, either unsorted or a sorted T cell fraction (not recorded which).

The CDR3 DNA reads TGTGCCAGCAGCGGGACAGGACCTACGAAGCAGTACTTC. The encoded protein is CASSGTGPTKQYF. The rearrangement links TRBV27 to TRBJ2-7, with 8 bases fitting TRBD1. Looked up from germline, CDR1 is MNHEY and CDR2 is SMNVEV (reference sequence). The length of the CDR3 is 13 residues. With 6 bases clipped from V and 8 bases from J, the junction kept 9 bases outside the gene matches.